Listed here are 11 T cell receptor beta chains from one sample, sequenced in a study of PD-L1 blockade in urothelial cancer. Time point meaning: pretreatment peripheral blood. Assay: immunoSEQ multiplex PCR; the TCRdb copy retains only in-frame clones and omits some. The top ten clones hold around 1.5% of a sample with around 100,000 clones, about 90% of them seen once. The sample here was PBMCs, taken around atezolizumab (anti-PD-L1) treatment. The receptors were sampled from a man in his fifties or sixties with urothelial cancer.

The chain combines TRBV4-2 with TRBJ1-2; D is unclear. Trimming removed 3 bases at V and 8 bases at J, with 13 bases between. The germline V gene encodes CDR1 LGHNA and CDR2 YNFKEQ. CDR3 length: 13 amino acids. The CDR3 sequence is CASSQLSLLGYTF. CDR3 DNA: TGTGCCAGCAGCCAGTTATCTCTTTTGGGCTACACCTTC.

The table lists this clone with a count of one. This rearrangement joins TRBV2 to TRBJ1-4; 10 nucleotides match TRBD1. V was pared by 6 bases and J by 3 bases, with 1 base of the junction left unmatched. This CDR3 is 14 amino acids long. Germline values: CDR1 SNHLY, CDR2 FYNNEI. The CDR3 reads CASRGTGANEKLFF. The CDR3 DNA follows: TGTGCCAGCAGGGGGACAGGGGCTAATGAAAAACTGTTTTTT.

This rearrangement joins TRBV11-3 to TRBJ2-1; D is unclear. Germline-derived CDR1 and CDR2 are SGHNT and YENEEA. The CDR3 covers 13 residues. The V gene lost 8 bases and the J gene lost 0 bases, with 8 bases spanning the gap. CDR3 region: CASSTSSYNEQFF. CDR3 DNA: TGTGCCAGCTCGACAAGCTCCTACAATGAGCAGTTCTTC. The complete variable domain, with remaining parts taken from reference TRBV11-3 and TRBJ2-1, reads EAGVVQSPRYKIIEKKQPVAFWCNPISGHNTLYWYLQNLGQGPELLIRYENEEAVDDSQLPKDRFSAERLKGVDSTLKIQPAELGDSAVYLCASSTSSYNEQFFGPGTRLTVL.

This chain uses TRBV6-1 with TRBJ2-7; 7 bases line up with TRBD2. With V trimmed by 5 bases and J by 2 bases, 6 bases remained unmatched. There are 14 residues in the CDR3. Germline CDR1 and CDR2: MNHNS and SASEGT. CDR3 in amino acids: CASSTTGGTYEQYF. CDR3 coding DNA: TGTGCCAGCAGTACAACGGGAGGTACCTACGAGCAGTACTTC.

The CDR3 protein is CASIPGKLSTDTQYF. Here the CDR3 DNA reads TGTGCCAGCATTCCCGGGAAGCTTAGCACAGATACGCAGTATTTT. V is TRBV7-9 and J is TRBJ2-3; a weak D match, TRBD2 (5 bases). Looked up from germline, CDR1 is SEHNR and CDR2 is FQNEAQ (reference sequence). The CDR3 totals 15 residues. Trimming removed 7 bases at V and 0 bases at J, with 14 bases between.

Only a few counts were recorded for this clone. The chain links TRBV6-6 to TRBJ2-3, with D unclear. Germline loops: CDR1 MNHNY, CDR2 SVGAGI (reference sequence). The CDR3 has 13 residues. V shed 2 bases and J shed 3 bases, with 6 bases lying between them. The DNA of the CDR3 is TGTGCCAGCAGTTACCGAGAAACAGATACGCAGTATTTT. Translating gives CASSYRETDTQYF.

The rearrangement links TRBV4-1 to TRBJ1-3, with a possible D match to TRBD1 (6 bases). Germline V gene sequence: CDR1 MGHRA, CDR2 YSYEKL. Deletions cut 1 base from V and 2 bases from J, with 9 bases between. The CDR3 spans 15 residues. The CDR3 region is CASSQADRPGNTIYF. CDR3 bases: TGCGCCAGCAGCCAAGCTGACAGGCCTGGAAACACCATATATTTT.

This rearrangement joins TRBV7-6 to TRBJ2-7, with TRBD1 matching 7 bases. CDR1 is SGHVS, CDR2 FNYEAQ, per germline. This CDR3 region has 13 residues. J lost 7 bases, V lost 1 base, and 4 bases had no gene match. The CDR3 spells CASSLGSGGEQYF. The CDR3 DNA follows: TGTGCCAGCAGCTTAGGGTCAGGGGGAGAGCAGTACTTC.

The gene calls are TRBV15 and TRBJ2-1, with 8 bases lining up with TRBD2. Looked up from germline, CDR1 is LNHNV and CDR2 is YYDKDF (reference sequence). This CDR3 is 18 amino acids long. Trimming removed 0 bases from V and 0 bases from J; junction bases left unmatched: 7. CDR3 nucleotide sequence: TGTGCCACCAGCAGAGATCTAACTAGCGGTTACTCCTACAATGAGCAGTTCTTC. Amino acids: CATSRDLTSGYSYNEQFF.

The V call is TRBV5-1, the J call TRBJ1-1, with D perhaps TRBD1 (5 bases). CDR3 size: 17 residues. V was trimmed by 0 bases and J by 4 bases, leaving 19 bases between them. CDR1 SGHRS and CDR2 YFSETQ come from the germline V gene. The CDR3 DNA reads TGCGCCAGCAGCTTGGCACCTCTACCAGGGCAGGGCACTGAAGCTTTCTTT. Protein product: CASSLAPLPGQGTEAFF.

The chain has TRBV12-2 and TRBJ2-7; the table calls TRBD1, which could not be checked here. TRBV12-2 is a known pseudogene. The CDR3 runs 13 residues. The DNA of the CDR3 is TGTGCAAGTCGCTTGCAGGGGGGATACGAGCAGTACTTC. This encodes CASRLQGGYEQYF.